A selection of T cell receptor beta chains follows, all from one sample in a study of T cell responses to AZD1222 COVID-19 vaccine. The repertoire was sequenced with immunoSEQ multiplex PCR; TCRdb's copy has only in-frame clones and lacks some. The data hold roughly 140,000 clones, with 85% to 95% observed a single time. Source: peripheral blood, taken on day 0 of AZD1222 vaccination. The source of these receptors is an adult in good health. Both conserved end residues are part of each CDR3. A D gene is named only where the DNA matches it firmly. Some rows mark clone size as missing; the rest say once, few, many or name a class of expanded clone.

D gene: -; V gene: TRBV18; CDR3 length: 13; J gene: TRBJ1-1; clone size: -; CDR3 protein: CASSPGGSGEAFF; CDR3 DNA: TGTGCCAGCTCACCGGGGGGTTCCGGTGAAGCTTTCTTT
D gene: -; V gene: TRBV28; CDR3 length: 12; J gene: TRBJ1-4; clone size: -; CDR3 protein: CASSISNEKLFF; CDR3 DNA: TGTGCCAGCAGCATCTCGAATGAAAAACTGTTTTTT
D gene: -; V gene: TRBV5-1; CDR3 length: 14; J gene: TRBJ1-2; clone size: -; CDR3 protein: CASSSSDGVEGYTF; CDR3 DNA: TGCGCCAGCAGCTCGTCTGACGGGGTCGAAGGCTACACCTTC
D gene: TRBD2; V gene: TRBV5-5; CDR3 length: 14; J gene: TRBJ2-5; clone size: -; CDR3 protein: CASSQGLAEETQYF; CDR3 DNA: TGTGCCAGCAGCCAGGGACTAGCGGAAGAGACCCAGTACTTC
D gene: -; V gene: TRBV15; CDR3 length: 17; J gene: TRBJ1-6; clone size: -; CDR3 protein: CATSRESPSSYNSPLHF; CDR3 DNA: TGTGCCACCAGCAGAGAGTCCCCTTCCTCCTATAATTCACCCCTCCACTTT
D gene: TRBD1; V gene: TRBV2; CDR3 length: 13; J gene: TRBJ1-2; clone size: -; CDR3 protein: CASSEGRGLGYTF; CDR3 DNA: TGTGCCAGCAGTGAAGGCAGGGGGTTGGGCTACACCTTC
D gene: -; V gene: TRBV11-2; CDR3 length: 14; J gene: TRBJ1-2; clone size: few; CDR3 protein: CASRATGGFYGYTF; CDR3 DNA: TGTGCCAGCAGGGCCACAGGAGGATTCTATGGCTACACCTTC
D gene: TRBD2; V gene: TRBV19; CDR3 length: 17; J gene: TRBJ2-2; clone size: -; CDR3 protein: CASSQLAGGPNTGELFF; CDR3 DNA: TGTGCCAGTAGCCAGCTAGCGGGGGGGCCAAACACCGGGGAGCTGTTTTTT
D gene: -; V gene: TRBV10-2; CDR3 length: 13; J gene: TRBJ1-3; clone size: -; CDR3 protein: CASSETPGNTIYF; CDR3 DNA: TGCGCCAGCAGTGAGACACCTGGAAACACCATATATTTT
D gene: -; V gene: TRBV5-1; CDR3 length: 15; J gene: TRBJ1-1; clone size: -; CDR3 protein: CASNAFQGRNTEAFF; CDR3 DNA: TGCGCCAGCAACGCTTTCCAGGGGAGGAACACTGAAGCTTTCTTT
D gene: -; V gene: TRBV6-5; CDR3 length: 15; J gene: TRBJ1-6; clone size: -; CDR3 protein: CASSYRAGDNSPLHF; CDR3 DNA: TGTGCCAGCAGCTACAGGGCGGGTGATAATTCACCCCTCCACTTT
D gene: -; V gene: TRBV27; CDR3 length: 16; J gene: TRBJ1-6; clone size: -; CDR3 protein: CASSLSAPRGNSPLHF; CDR3 DNA: TGTGCCAGCAGTTTATCGGCCCCCCGGGGTAATTCACCCCTCCACTTT
D gene: -; V gene: TRBV7-2; CDR3 length: 14; J gene: TRBJ2-1; clone size: -; CDR3 protein: CASSLRGGSNEQFF; CDR3 DNA: TGTGCCAGCAGCTTAAGGGGGGGAAGTAATGAGCAGTTCTTC
D gene: -; V gene: TRBV15; CDR3 length: 16; J gene: TRBJ2-1; clone size: once; CDR3 protein: CATSRGGVYSYNEQFF; CDR3 DNA: TGTGCCACCAGCAGAGGGGGAGTATACTCCTACAATGAGCAGTTCTTC
D gene: -; V gene: TRBV30; CDR3 length: 13; J gene: TRBJ2-1; clone size: -; CDR3 protein: CAWSVRRDNEQFF; CDR3 DNA: TGTGCCTGGAGTGTACGGAGGGACAATGAGCAGTTCTTC
D gene: -; V gene: TRBV5-1; CDR3 length: 13; J gene: TRBJ1-3; clone size: -; CDR3 protein: CASSLERSDTIYF; CDR3 DNA: TGCGCCAGCAGCTTGGAAAGGTCTGACACCATATATTTT
D gene: -; V gene: TRBV19; CDR3 length: 15; J gene: TRBJ1-3; clone size: -; CDR3 protein: CASSTRGSSGNTIYF; CDR3 DNA: TGTGCCAGTAGTACGCGCGGTAGCTCTGGAAACACCATATATTTT
D gene: -; V gene: TRBV7-2; CDR3 length: 16; J gene: TRBJ1-5; clone size: -; CDR3 protein: CASSLGAGARNQPQHF; CDR3 DNA: TGTGCCAGCAGCTTAGGAGCAGGGGCACGCAATCAGCCCCAGCATTTT
D gene: -; V gene: TRBV12-3/TRBV12-4; CDR3 length: 13; J gene: TRBJ1-2; clone size: once; CDR3 protein: CASNLLGGGGYTF; CDR3 DNA: TGTGCCAGCAATCTCCTTGGAGGAGGTGGCTACACCTTC
D gene: TRBD1; V gene: TRBV29-1; CDR3 length: 14; J gene: TRBJ1-4; clone size: -; CDR3 protein: CSVGPGGADEKLFF; CDR3 DNA: TGCAGCGTTGGGCCAGGGGGCGCGGATGAAAAACTGTTTTTT